In its sample, the clone carrying this TCR beta chain was seen many times. The antigen is unknown. This record comes from a study of neurological immune-mediated disorders. Overall study: Relapsing-remitting forms accounted for 31 of the 34 multiple sclerosis patients and secondary progressive forms for 3.

TCRdb re-called the 5' RACE reads through MiXCR, storing one row per CDR3 protein. The data contain approximately 60,000 distinct CDR3 sequences, under 5% of them singletons. Study-level results: The greatest TCR clonal expansion appeared in HTLV-1-associated myelopathy and the smallest, falling below healthy controls, in multiple sclerosis. The absence of shared CDR3 amino acid sequences among expanded clones across subjects suggests private repertoires in all groups.

The CDR3 sequence is 13 residues long. V lost 1 base and J 4 bases, leaving 8 bases between the germline ends. Germline CDR1 and CDR2: SGHRS and YFSETQ. Sequenced: PBMCs. The gene calls are TRBV5-1 and TRBJ1-1, with no clear D. The receptor was derived from a man between 50 and 59 years old with multiple sclerosis. This CDR3 is CASSLYSGTEAFF. The CDR3, as DNA: TGCGCCAGCAGCTTGTACAGTGGCACTGAAGCTTTCTTT.